One sample yielded the 23 T cell receptor beta chains listed below, sequenced in a study of blood T cell repertoires in COVID-19. Profiled with immunoSEQ multiplex PCR; TCRdb holds only in-frame clones, not every one. This table has approximately 300,000 clones, about nine tenths appearing once. The sample was PBMCs or T cells enriched from blood (not recorded which). These receptors were collected from a woman aged 18-29 years who had recovered from COVID-19.

The rearrangement uses TRBV18 and TRBJ1-1, with D perhaps matching TRBD1 (5 bases). Trimming shortened V by 4 bases and J by 4 bases, and 19 bases separated the two germline ends. There are 16 residues in the CDR3. Germline-derived CDR1 and CDR2 are KGHSH and LQKENI. CDR3 sequence: CASSLKTAGGGTEAFF. The CDR3 coding sequence is TGTGCCAGCTCACTTAAGACAGCGGGTGGGGGCACTGAAGCTTTCTTT.

This chain uses TRBV27 with TRBJ2-7; 7 nucleotides line up with TRBD2. The CDR3 contains 15 residues. V lost 5 bases to trimming and J lost 4 bases; unmatched junction nucleotides: 11. Germline V gene data show CDR1 as MNHEY and CDR2 as SMNVEV (reference sequence). The DNA of the CDR3 is TGTGCCAGCAGTCCTATAGCGGGTTCGGGATACGAGCAGTACTTC. This encodes CASSPIAGSGYEQYF.

The chain links TRBV3-1 (or the pseudogene TRBV3-2) to TRBJ1-6; D is ambiguous. Germline V gene sequence: CDR1 LGHDT, CDR2 YNNKEL (reference sequence). The CDR3 runs to 16 residues. Trimming left V 4 bases short and J 2 bases short, with 12 bases between. CDR3 in amino acids: CASSLREIPYNSPLHF. The CDR3 coding sequence is TGTGCCAGCAGCCTTAGGGAGATACCCTATAATTCACCCCTCCACTTT.

J is TRBJ1-1 and V is TRBV30, with D perhaps TRBD1 (5 bases). This CDR3 is built from 13 residues. V was cut by 0 bases and J by 2 bases, with 7 bases left in between. Germline CDR1 and CDR2: GTSNPN and SVGIG (reference sequence). CDR3 nucleotide sequence: TGTGCCTGGAGTGTTGACAGTAACACTGAAGCTTTCTTT. Translating it yields CAWSVDSNTEAFF.

J is TRBJ1-2 and V is TRBV13, with 7 bases matching TRBD1. Germline trimming cut 3 bases from V and 4 bases from J; bases unmatched to any gene: 2. The CDR3 has 13 residues. The germline gives CDR1 PRHDT, CDR2 FYEKMQ (reference sequence). The chain's CDR3 is CASSLGQLYGYTF. Here the CDR3 DNA reads TGTGCCAGCAGCTTGGGACAGCTCTATGGCTACACCTTC.

J is TRBJ1-4 and V is TRBV28; no clear D. The V and J ends lost 2 bases and 4 bases respectively, with 8 bases between them. This CDR3 has 14 amino acids. CDR1 MDHEN and CDR2 SYDVKM come from the germline V gene. The CDR3 bases are TGTGCCAGCAGTTTACGGGTCCTTAATGAAAAACTGTTTTTT. It codes for CASSLRVLNEKLFF.

The V gene is TRBV5-5, the J gene TRBJ1-2, with 9 bases aligning to TRBD1. Germline CDR1 is SGHKS and CDR2 is YYEKEE (reference sequence). J was trimmed by 4 bases and V by 0 bases; bases with no gene match: 10. The CDR3 sequence is 17 residues long. CDR3 region: CASSLALQGALAYGYTF. The CDR3 nucleotides read TGTGCCAGCAGCTTGGCCCTACAGGGGGCCCTGGCCTATGGCTACACCTTC.

CDR3 region: CASSQDWTGLNSPLHF. CDR3 DNA: TGTGCCAGCAGTCAGGATTGGACAGGGCTTAATTCACCCCTCCACTTT. V usage is TRBV2 and J usage is TRBJ1-6, with 8 bases aligning to TRBD1. Germline CDR1 SNHLY, CDR2 FYNNEI. The CDR3 consists of 16 residues. V lost 5 bases and J lost 6; bases outside the gene matches: 9.

The V call is TRBV28, the J call TRBJ1-4, with D unclear. The germline V and J ends were trimmed by 10 bases and 5 bases, with 5 bases remaining between them. This CDR3 has 10 amino acids. Per the germline V gene, CDR1 is MDHEN and CDR2 is SYDVKM. CDR3 bases: TGTGCCACCTTCAATGAAAAACTGTTTTTT. It specifies CATFNEKLFF.

The chain has TRBV7-6 and TRBJ2-1; 8 bases agree with TRBD1. This CDR3 region has 18 residues. Germline CDR1 reads SGHVS; CDR2 reads FNYEAQ. V gave up 2 bases and J gave up 3 bases; unmatched junction bases: 12. The DNA of the CDR3 is TGTGCCAGCAGCTTAAGGACAGGGCAAAGGGGCGGCTACAATGAGCAGTTCTTC. Translating gives CASSLRTGQRGGYNEQFF.

This clone was seen only once. The J gene is TRBJ2-7, the V gene TRBV18; D might be TRBD1 (5 bases). Germline V gene lookup returns CDR1 KGHSH and CDR2 LQKENI. With 2 bases removed from V and 5 bases from J, the gap between germline ends came to 10 bases. The CDR3 consists of 13 residues. The CDR3 DNA follows: TGTGCCAGCTCACCAGGGGCCATAAACGAGCAGTACTTC. Encoded protein: CASSPGAINEQYF.

This clone was found once. V is TRBV9 and J is TRBJ1-1; D may be TRBD1 (6 bases). This CDR3 contains 13 residues. V was pared by 3 bases and J by 4 bases, with 10 bases between. Looked up from germline, CDR1 is SGDLS and CDR2 is YYNGEE. CDR3 nucleotide sequence: TGTGCCAGCAGCGAGGGACAACTCACTGAAGCTTTCTTT. Translation: CASSEGQLTEAFF.

The chain links TRBV4-2 to TRBJ2-6, with TRBD1 identical over 8 bases. The CDR3 spans 21 residues. The junction had 17 bases not matched to a gene; V was cut back by 4 bases and J by 0 bases. Germline V gene lookup returns CDR1 LGHNA and CDR2 YNFKEQ. CDR3 protein: CASSPAPVRGQVLSGANVLTF. CDR3 in DNA: TGTGCCAGCAGCCCTGCCCCCGTTCGGGGACAGGTCCTCTCTGGGGCCAACGTCCTGACTTTC.

This chain joins TRBV5-1 and TRBJ2-2, with D possibly matching TRBD2 (6 bases). This CDR3 is 16 amino acids long. Germline V gene sequence: CDR1 SGHRS, CDR2 YFSETQ. The V end lost 0 bases, the J end lost 3 bases, and 12 bases lay between the germline ends. The CDR3 region is CASSLVGGIDTGELFF. The CDR3 DNA sequence: TGCGCCAGCAGCTTGGTTGGGGGGATTGACACCGGGGAGCTGTTTTTT.

The V gene is TRBV5-1, the J gene TRBJ2-1; TRBD2 matches at 7 bases. Germline assignment: CDR1 SGHRS and CDR2 YFSETQ. V dropped 2 bases and J dropped 1; count of bases not matched to a gene: 3. The length of the CDR3 is 15 residues. The CDR3 nucleotides read TGCGCCAGCAGCTTAACTAGCGCTTCCTACAATGAGCAGTTCTTC. This codes for CASSLTSASYNEQFF.

The chain couples TRBV24-1 to TRBJ1-2; D ambiguous. The CDR3 has 12 residues. V was trimmed by 3 bases and J by 8 bases, leaving 9 bases between them. The germline V gene has CDR1 KGHDR and CDR2 SFDVKD. CDR3 sequence reads: CATSDPSRGYTF. The CDR3 region has the DNA TGTGCCACCAGTGATCCGAGCCGGGGCTACACCTTC.

This clone has a handful of counts. The DNA for the CDR3 is TGTGCCAGCTCACCCACTCAGACAGTGAACACTGAAGCTTTCTTT. This codes for CASSPTQTVNTEAFF. V and J are TRBV18 and TRBJ1-1; D perhaps matches TRBD1 (5 bases). Trimming shortened V by 3 bases and J by 0 bases, and 11 bases separated the two germline ends. This CDR3 spans 15 amino acids. Germline CDR1 reads KGHSH; CDR2 reads LQKENI.

The gene calls are TRBV5-6 and TRBJ2-2, with D perhaps TRBD1 (6 bases). Trimming took off 4 bases at V and 7 bases at J, with 20 bases between the two ends. Germline loops: CDR1 SGHDT, CDR2 YYEEEE. This CDR3 is 16 amino acids long. This chain's CDR3 is CASSPRQVPTGGELFF. The CDR3 DNA reads as TGTGCCAGCAGCCCGAGACAGGTCCCCACTGGCGGGGAGCTGTTTTTT. The complete variable domain, with remaining parts taken from reference TRBV5-6 and TRBJ2-2, reads DAGVTQSPTHLIKTRGQQVTLRCSPKSGHDTVSWYQQALGQGPQFIFQYYEEEERQRGNFPDRFSGHQFPNYSSELNVNALLLGDSALYLCASSPRQVPTGGELFFGEGSRLTVL.

V and J are TRBV9 and TRBJ1-6; D is uncertain. The CDR3 runs to 13 residues. The V and J ends lost 3 bases and 6 bases respectively, with 7 bases between them. Germline V gene lookup returns CDR1 SGDLS and CDR2 YYNGEE. The CDR3 spells CASSDTSNSPLHF. The CDR3 coding sequence is TGTGCCAGCAGCGATACAAGTAATTCACCCCTCCACTTT.

This clone was seen a single time. The genes are TRBV5-1 and TRBJ2-7; 12 nucleotides match TRBD2. V was pared by 7 bases and J by 2 bases, with 16 bases of the junction left unmatched. The CDR3 covers 18 residues. Germline CDR1 is SGHRS and CDR2 is YFSETQ. The CDR3 here is CASRSTSGRIDSPYEQYF. CDR3 sequence (DNA): TGCGCCAGCCGTTCGACTAGCGGGAGAATCGATTCCCCCTACGAGCAGTACTTC.

The rearrangement uses TRBV2 and TRBJ2-1, with D possibly matching TRBD2 (7 bases). The CDR3 contains 12 residues. V lost 10 bases, J lost 7 bases, and 14 bases lay in between. The germline CDR1 and CDR2 sequences are SNHLY and FYNNEI. CDR3 sequence: CATGRGHNEQFF. The DNA of the CDR3 is TGTGCCACCGGGCGGGGGCATAATGAGCAGTTCTTC.

This clone was seen a handful of times. This rearrangement joins TRBV27 to TRBJ1-1; D gene unclear. V lost 11 bases to trimming and J lost 3 bases, with 16 bases between them. Germline values: CDR1 MNHEY, CDR2 SMNVEV (reference sequence). CDR3 length equals 13 residues. Here the CDR3 DNA reads TGTGCCTTCACCGGGGTTAAGTACACTGAAGCTTTCTTT. It specifies CAFTGVKYTEAFF.

This clone was seen more than once but under ten times. The chain employs TRBV10-3 and TRBJ1-2, with a possible D match to TRBD1 (5 bases). The CDR3 runs to 16 residues. The V end lost 4 bases, the J end lost 3 bases, and 18 bases lay between the germline ends. Per germline, CDR1 ENHRY and CDR2 SYGVKD. DNA of the CDR3: TGTGCCATCAGTGGCGGACAACCCTCAAGGGACTATGGCTACACCTTC. Its translation: CAISGGQPSRDYGYTF.